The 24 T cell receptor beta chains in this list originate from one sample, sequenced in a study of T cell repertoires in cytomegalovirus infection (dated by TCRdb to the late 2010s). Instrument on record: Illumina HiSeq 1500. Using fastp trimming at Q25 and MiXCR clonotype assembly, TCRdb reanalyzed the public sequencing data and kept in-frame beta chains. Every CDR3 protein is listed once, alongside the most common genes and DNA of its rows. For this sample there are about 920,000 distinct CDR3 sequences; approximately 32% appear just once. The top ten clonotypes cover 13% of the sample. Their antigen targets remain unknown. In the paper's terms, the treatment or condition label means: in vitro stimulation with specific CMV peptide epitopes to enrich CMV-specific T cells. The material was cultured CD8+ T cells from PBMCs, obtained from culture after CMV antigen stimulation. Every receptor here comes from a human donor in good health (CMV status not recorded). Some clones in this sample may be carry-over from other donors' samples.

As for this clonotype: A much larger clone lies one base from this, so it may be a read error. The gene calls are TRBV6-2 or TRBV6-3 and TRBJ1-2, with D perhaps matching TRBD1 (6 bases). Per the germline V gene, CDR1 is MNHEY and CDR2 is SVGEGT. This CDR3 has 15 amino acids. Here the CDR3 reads CANSKTETGNYGYTF. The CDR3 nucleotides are TGTGCCAACAGTAAGACCGAAACAGGGAACTATGGCTACACCTTC.

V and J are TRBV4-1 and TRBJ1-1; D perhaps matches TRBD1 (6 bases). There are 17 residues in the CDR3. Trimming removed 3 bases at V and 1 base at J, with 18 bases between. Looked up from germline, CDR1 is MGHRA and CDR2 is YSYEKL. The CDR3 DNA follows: TGCGCCAGCAGCCAGGGGGCGCTACCTGGGTCGAACACTGAAGCTTTCTTT. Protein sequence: CASSQGALPGSNTEAFF.

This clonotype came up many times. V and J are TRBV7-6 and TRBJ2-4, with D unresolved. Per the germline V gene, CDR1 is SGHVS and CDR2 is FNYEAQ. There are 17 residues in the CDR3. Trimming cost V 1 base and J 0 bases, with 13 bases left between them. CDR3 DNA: TGTGCCAGCAGCTTAGATCCCCAGGACCTAGCCAAAAACATTCAGTACTTC. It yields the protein CASSLDPQDLAKNIQYF.

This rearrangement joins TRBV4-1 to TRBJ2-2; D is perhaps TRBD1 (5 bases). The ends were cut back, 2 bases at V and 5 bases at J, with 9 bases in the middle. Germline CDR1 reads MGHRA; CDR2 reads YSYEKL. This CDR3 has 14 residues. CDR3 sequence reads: CASSQIGHTGELFF. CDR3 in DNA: TGCGCCAGCAGCCAAATAGGACATACCGGGGAGCTGTTTTTT.

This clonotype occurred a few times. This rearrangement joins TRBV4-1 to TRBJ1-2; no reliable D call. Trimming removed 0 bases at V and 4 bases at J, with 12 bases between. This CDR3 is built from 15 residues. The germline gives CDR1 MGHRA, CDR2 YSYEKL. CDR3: CASSQEGQASYGYTF. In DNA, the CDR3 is TGCGCCAGCAGCCAAGAAGGGCAGGCCAGCTATGGCTACACCTTC.

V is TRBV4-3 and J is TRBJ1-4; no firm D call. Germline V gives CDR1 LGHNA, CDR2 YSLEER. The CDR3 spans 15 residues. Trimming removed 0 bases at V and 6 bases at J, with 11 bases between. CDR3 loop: CASSQDGRDDEKLFF. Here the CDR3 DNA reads TGCGCCAGCAGCCAAGATGGGAGGGATGATGAAAAACTGTTTTTT.

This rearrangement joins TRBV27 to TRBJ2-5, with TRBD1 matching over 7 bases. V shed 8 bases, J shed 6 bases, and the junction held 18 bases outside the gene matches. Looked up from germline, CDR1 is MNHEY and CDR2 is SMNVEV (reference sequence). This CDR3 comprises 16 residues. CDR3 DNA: TGTGCCAGCTTTACCACCACAGGGGATCGCCCTCAGACCCAGTACTTC. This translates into CASFTTTGDRPQTQYF.

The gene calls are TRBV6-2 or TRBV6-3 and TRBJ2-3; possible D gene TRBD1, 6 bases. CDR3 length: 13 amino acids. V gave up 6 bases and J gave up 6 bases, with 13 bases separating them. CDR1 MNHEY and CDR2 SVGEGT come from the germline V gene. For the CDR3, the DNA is TGTGCCAGCAGAGAACAGGGTGCGGATACGCAGTATTTT. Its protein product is CASREQGADTQYF.

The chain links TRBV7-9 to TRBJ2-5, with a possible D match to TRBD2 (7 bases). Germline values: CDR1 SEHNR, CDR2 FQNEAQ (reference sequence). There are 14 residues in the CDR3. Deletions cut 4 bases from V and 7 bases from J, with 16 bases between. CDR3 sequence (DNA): TGTGCCAGCAGCTGGAACAGGGAGGGAAGGACCCAGTACTTC. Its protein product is CASSWNREGRTQYF. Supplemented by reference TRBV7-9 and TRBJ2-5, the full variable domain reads DTGVSQNPRHKITKRGQNVTFRCDPISEHNRLYWYRQTLGQGPEFLTYFQNEAQLEKSRLLSDRFSAERPKGSFSTLEIQRTEQGDSAMYLCASSWNREGRTQYFGPGTRLLVL.

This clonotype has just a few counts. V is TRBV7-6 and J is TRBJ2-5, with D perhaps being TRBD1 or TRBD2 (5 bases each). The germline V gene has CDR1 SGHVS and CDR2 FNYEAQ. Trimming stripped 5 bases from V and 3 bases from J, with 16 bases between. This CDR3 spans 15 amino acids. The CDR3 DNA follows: TGTGCCAGCAGCGCACGGGACCAGGACGAAGAGACCCAGTACTTC. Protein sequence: CASSARDQDEETQYF.

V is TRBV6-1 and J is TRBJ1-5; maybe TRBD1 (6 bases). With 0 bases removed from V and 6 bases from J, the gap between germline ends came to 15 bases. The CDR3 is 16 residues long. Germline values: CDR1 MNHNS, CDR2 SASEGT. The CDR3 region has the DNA TGTGCCAGCAGTGAAGCGTTATACAGGGCGGCTCAGCCCCAGCATTTT. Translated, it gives CASSEALYRAAQPQHF.

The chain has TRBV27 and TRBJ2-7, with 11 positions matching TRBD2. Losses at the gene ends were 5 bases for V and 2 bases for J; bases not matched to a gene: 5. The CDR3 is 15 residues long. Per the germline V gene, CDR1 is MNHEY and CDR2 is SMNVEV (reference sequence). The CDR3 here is CASSPLAGAPYEQYV. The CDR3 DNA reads TGTGCCAGCAGTCCACTAGCGGGGGCGCCCTACGAGCAGTACGTC.

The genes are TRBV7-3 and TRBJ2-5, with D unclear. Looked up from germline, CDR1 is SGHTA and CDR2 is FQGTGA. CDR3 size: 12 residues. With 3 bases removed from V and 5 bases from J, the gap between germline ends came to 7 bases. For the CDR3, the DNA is TGTGCCAGCAGCTTCAATGGGGAGACCCAGTACTTC. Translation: CASSFNGETQYF.

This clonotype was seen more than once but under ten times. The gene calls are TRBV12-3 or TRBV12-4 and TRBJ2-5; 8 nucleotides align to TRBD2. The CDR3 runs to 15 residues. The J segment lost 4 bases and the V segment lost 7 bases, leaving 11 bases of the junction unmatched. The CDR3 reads CASTLNAGGLETQYF. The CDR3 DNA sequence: TGTGCCAGCACCCTAAATGCGGGGGGCCTAGAGACCCAGTACTTC.

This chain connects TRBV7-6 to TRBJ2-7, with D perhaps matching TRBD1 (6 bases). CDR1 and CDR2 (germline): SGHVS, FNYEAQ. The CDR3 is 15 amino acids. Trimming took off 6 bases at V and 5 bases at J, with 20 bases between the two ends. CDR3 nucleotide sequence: TGTGCCAGCAGTTTTAGACCAGGACAGTTCGACGAGCAGTACGTC. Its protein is CASSFRPGQFDEQYV.

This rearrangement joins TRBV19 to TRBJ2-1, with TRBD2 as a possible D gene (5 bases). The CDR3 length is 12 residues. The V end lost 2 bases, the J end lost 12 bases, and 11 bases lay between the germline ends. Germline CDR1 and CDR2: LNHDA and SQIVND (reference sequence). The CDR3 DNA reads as TGTGCCAGTAGTATACGGGGTAACGGGCAGTTCTTC. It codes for CASSIRGNGQFF.

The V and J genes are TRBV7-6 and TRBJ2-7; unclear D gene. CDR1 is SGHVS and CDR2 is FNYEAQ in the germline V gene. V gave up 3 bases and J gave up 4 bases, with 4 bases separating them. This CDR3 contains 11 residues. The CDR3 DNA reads TGTGCCAGCAGCTTTTTGTACGAGCAGTACTTC. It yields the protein CASSFLYEQYF.

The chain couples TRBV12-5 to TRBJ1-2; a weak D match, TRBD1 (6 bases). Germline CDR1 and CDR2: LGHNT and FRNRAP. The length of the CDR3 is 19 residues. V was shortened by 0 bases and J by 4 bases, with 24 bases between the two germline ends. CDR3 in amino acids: CASGLVFLDDPTGIYGYTF. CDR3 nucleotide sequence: TGTGCTAGTGGTTTGGTATTTCTCGACGACCCGACAGGCATCTATGGCTACACCTTC.

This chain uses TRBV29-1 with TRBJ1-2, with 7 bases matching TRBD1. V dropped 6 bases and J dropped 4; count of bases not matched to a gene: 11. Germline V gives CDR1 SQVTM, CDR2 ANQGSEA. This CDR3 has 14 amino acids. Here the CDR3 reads CSVPGQESGYGYTF. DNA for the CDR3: TGCAGCGTACCCGGACAGGAATCGGGCTATGGCTACACCTTC.

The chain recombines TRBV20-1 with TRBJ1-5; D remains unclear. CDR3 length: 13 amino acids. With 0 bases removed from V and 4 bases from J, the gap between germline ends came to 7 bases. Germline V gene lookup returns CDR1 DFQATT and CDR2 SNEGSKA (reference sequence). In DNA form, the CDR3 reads TGCAGTGCTAGAGATCTACTTAATCAGCCCCAGCATTTT. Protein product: CSARDLLNQPQHF.

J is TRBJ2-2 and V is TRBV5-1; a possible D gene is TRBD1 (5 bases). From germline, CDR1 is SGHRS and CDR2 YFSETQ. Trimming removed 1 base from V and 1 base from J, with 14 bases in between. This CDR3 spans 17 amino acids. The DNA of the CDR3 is TGCGCCAGCAGCTTGAGGTTCGGTCAGGGGAACACCGGGGAGCTGTTTTTT. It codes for CASSLRFGQGNTGELFF.

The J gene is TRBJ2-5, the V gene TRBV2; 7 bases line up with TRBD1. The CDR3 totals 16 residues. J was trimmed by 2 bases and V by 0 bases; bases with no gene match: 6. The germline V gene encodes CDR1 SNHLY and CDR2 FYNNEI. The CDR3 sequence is CASSEAATGWQETQYF. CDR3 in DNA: TGTGCCAGCAGTGAAGCAGCGACAGGGTGGCAAGAGACCCAGTACTTC.

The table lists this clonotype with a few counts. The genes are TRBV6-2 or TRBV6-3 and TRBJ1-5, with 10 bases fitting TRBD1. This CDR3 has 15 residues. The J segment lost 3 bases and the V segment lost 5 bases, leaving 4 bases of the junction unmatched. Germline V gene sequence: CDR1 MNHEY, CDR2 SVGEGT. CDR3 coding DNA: TGTGCCAGCAGTCCCGGACAGGGGGTCAATCAGCCCCAGCATTTT. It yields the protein CASSPGQGVNQPQHF.

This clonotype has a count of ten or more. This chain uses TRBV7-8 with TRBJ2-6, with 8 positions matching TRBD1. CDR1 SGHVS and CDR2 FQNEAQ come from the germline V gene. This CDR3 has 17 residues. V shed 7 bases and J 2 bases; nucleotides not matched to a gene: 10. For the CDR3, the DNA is TGTGCCAGCAACCTGGACAGGGAGGTACCTGGGGCCAACGTCCTGACTTTC. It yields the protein CASNLDREVPGANVLTF.